What follows is one TCR beta chain and its context. Its antigen is not known. Investigators reverse transcribed all isolated RNA, so they sequenced expressed TCRB transcripts. Only in-frame clones appear in the TCRdb table, and some are missing; sequencing was by immunoSEQ multiplex PCR. The sample lists roughly 700,000 clones, roughly an eighth seen once, with approximately 0.02% in the top ten. This record belongs to a study of beta chain features in type 1 diabetes. Study-wide points: It was not settled here whether HLA type affects TCRB rearrangement. Moderate but significant shortening of TCRB CDR3s was recorded in all four CD4+ subsets from Type 1 diabetes patients. Within patients, naive, central memory and Treg TCRB repertoires seemed more similar than within healthy donors.

Sorted CD4+ subsets: naive, central memory, regulatory, stem cell-like memory (CD45RO/CCR7/CD25/CD127/CD95/CD27 panel). V lost 6 bases, J lost 8 bases, and 17 bases lay in between. CDR3 length: 15 amino acids. The V gene's germline CDR1 is MNHEY and CDR2 SMNVEV (reference sequence). The sequence was collected from a man between 18 and 35 years old with type 1 diabetes. Input material: naive CD4+ T cells from blood. The genes are TRBV27 and TRBJ1-6; the D is unclear. The DNA for the CDR3 is TGTGCCAGCAGCCAGTCTGGGAGTGGGGATTCACCCCTCCACTTT. Encoded protein: CASSQSGSGDSPLHF.